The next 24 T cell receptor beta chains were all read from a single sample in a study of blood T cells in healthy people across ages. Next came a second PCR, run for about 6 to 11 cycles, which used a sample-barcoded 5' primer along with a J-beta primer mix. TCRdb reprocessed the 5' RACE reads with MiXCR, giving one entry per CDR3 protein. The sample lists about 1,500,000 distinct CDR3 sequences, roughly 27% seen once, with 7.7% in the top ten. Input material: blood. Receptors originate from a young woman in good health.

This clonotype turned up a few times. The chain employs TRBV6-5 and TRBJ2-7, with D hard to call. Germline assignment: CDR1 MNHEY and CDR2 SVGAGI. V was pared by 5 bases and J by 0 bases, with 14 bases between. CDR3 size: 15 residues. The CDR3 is CASSRPTFYSYEQYF. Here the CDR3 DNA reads TGTGCCAGCAGTAGGCCGACCTTCTACTCCTACGAGCAGTACTTC.

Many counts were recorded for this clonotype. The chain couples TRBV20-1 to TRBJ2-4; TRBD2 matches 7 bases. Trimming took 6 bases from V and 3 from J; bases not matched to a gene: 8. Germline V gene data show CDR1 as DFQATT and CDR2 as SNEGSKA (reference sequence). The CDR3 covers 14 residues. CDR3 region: CSAGEASGKNIQYF. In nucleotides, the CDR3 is TGCAGTGCCGGAGAGGCTAGCGGCAAAAACATTCAGTACTTC.

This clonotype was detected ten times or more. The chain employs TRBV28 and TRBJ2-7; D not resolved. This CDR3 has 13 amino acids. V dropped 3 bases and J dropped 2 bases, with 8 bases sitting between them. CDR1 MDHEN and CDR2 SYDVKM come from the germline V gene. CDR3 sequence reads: CASSLLGAYEQYF. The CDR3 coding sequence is TGTGCCAGCAGTTTGTTAGGAGCCTACGAGCAGTACTTC.

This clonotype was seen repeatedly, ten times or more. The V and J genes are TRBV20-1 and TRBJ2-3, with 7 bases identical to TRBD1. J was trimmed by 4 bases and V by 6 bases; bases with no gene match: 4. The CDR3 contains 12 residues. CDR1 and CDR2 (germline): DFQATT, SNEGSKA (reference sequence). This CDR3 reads CSASGGADTQYF. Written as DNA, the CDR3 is TGCAGTGCCTCAGGGGGAGCAGATACGCAGTATTTT.

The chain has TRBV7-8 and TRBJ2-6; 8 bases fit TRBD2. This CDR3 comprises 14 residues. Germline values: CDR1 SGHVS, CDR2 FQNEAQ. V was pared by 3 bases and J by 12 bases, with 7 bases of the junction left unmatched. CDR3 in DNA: TGTGCCAGCAGCTTTGCCGGGACTAGGGGCGTCCTGACTTTC. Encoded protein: CASSFAGTRGVLTF.

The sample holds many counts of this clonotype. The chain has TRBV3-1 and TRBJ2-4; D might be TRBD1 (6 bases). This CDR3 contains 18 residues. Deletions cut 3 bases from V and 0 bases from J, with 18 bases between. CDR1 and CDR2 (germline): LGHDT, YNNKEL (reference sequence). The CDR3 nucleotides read TGTGCCAGCAGCCAGGACAGTCTCGCCATTGTAGCCAAAAACATTCAGTACTTC. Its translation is CASSQDSLAIVAKNIQYF.

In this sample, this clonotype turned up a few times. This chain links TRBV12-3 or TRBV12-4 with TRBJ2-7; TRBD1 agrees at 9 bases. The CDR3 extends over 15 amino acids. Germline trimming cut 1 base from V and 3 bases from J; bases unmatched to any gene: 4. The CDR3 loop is CASSLVRQGDYEQYF. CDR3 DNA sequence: TGTGCCAGCAGTTTAGTAAGACAGGGGGACTACGAGCAGTACTTC.

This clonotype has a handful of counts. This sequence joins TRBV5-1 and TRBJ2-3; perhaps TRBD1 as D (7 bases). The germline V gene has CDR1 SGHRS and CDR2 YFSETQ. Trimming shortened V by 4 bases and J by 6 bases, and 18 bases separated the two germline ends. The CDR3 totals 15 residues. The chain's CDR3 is CASSHAGGTHDTQYF. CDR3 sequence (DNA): TGCGCCAGCAGCCATGCAGGGGGGACTCATGATACGCAGTATTTT. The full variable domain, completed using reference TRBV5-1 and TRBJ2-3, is KAGVTQTPRYLIKTRGQQVTLSCSPISGHRSVSWYQQTPGQGLQFLFEYFSETQRNKGNFPGRFSGRQFSNSRSEMNVSTLELGDSALYLCASSHAGGTHDTQYFGPGTRLTVL.

CDR3 residues: CSAQGGVNIADTQYF. CDR3 nucleotides: TGCAGTGCTCAGGGGGGGGTTAACATCGCAGATACGCAGTATTTT. The gene calls are TRBV20-1 and TRBJ2-3, with D perhaps being TRBD1 or TRBD2 (7 bases each). V was trimmed by 5 bases and J by 4 bases, leaving 19 bases between them. CDR1 is DFQATT, CDR2 SNEGSKA, per germline (reference sequence). The CDR3 runs to 15 residues.

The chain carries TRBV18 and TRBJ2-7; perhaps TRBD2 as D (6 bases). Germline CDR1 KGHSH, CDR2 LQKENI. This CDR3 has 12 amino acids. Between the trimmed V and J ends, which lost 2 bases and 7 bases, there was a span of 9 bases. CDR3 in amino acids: CASSPAEGEQYF. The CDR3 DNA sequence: TGTGCCAGCTCACCAGCGGAGGGGGAGCAGTACTTC.

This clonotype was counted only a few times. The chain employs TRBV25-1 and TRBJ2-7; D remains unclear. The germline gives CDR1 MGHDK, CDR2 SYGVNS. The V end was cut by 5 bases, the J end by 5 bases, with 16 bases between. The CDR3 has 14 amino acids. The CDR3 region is CASSPFAGTNEQYF. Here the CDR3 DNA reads TGTGCCAGCAGTCCCTTCGCAGGAACCAACGAGCAGTACTTC.

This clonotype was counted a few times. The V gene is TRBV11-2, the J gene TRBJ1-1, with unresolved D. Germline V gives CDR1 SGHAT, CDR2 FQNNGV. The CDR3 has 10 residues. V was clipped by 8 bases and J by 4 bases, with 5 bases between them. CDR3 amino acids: CASSITEAFF. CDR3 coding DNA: TGTGCCAGCTCGATCACTGAAGCTTTCTTT.

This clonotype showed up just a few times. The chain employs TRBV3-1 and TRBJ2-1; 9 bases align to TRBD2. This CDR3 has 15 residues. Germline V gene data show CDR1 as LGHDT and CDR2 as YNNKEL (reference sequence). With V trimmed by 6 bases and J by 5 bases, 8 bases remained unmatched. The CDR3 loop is CASSPTSGAHNEQFF. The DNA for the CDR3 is TGTGCCAGCAGTCCGACTAGCGGAGCCCACAATGAGCAGTTCTTC.

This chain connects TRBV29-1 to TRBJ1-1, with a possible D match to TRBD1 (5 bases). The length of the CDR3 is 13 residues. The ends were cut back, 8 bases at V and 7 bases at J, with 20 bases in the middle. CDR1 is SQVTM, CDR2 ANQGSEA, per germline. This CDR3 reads CSTPRGRPNEAFF. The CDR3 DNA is TGCAGCACTCCCCGGGGCCGGCCCAATGAAGCTTTCTTT. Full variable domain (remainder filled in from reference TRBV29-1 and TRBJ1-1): SAVISQKPSRDICQRGTSLTIQCQVDSQVTMMFWYRQQPGQSLTLIATANQGSEATYESGFVIDKFPISRPNLTFSTLTVSNMSPEDSSIYLCSTPRGRPNEAFFGQGTRLTVV.

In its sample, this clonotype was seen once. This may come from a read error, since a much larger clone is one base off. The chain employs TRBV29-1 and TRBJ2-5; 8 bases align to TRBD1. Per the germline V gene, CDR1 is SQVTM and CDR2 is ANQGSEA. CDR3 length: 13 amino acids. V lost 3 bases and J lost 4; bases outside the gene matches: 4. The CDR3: CSVDRGPGETQYF. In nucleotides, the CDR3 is TGCAGCGTTGACAGGGGGCCGGGAGAGACCCAGTACTTC.

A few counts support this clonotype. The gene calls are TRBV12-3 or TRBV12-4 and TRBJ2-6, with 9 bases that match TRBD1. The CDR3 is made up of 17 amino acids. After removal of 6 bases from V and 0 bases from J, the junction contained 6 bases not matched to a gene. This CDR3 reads CASSPWDRVSGANVLTF. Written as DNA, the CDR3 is TGTGCCAGCAGCCCCTGGGACAGGGTCTCTGGGGCCAACGTCCTGACTTTC.

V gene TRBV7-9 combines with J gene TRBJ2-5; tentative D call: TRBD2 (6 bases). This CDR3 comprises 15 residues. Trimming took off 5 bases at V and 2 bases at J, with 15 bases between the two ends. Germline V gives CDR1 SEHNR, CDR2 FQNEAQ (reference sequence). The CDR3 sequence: CASSPDGGRQETQYF. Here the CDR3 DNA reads TGTGCCAGCAGCCCCGATGGGGGGAGGCAAGAGACCCAGTACTTC.

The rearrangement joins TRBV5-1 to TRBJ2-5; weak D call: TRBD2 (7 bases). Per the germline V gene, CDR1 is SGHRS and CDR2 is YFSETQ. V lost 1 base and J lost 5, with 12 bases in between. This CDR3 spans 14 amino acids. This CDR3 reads CASSLPRGAETQYF. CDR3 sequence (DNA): TGCGCCAGCAGCTTGCCTCGGGGGGCGGAGACCCAGTACTTC.

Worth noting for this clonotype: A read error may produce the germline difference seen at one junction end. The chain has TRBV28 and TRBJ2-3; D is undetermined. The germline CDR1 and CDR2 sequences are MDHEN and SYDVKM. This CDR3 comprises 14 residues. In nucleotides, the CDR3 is TGTGCCAACAGTTTCGACCTACGCACAGATACGCAGTATTTT. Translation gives CANSFDLRTDTQYF.

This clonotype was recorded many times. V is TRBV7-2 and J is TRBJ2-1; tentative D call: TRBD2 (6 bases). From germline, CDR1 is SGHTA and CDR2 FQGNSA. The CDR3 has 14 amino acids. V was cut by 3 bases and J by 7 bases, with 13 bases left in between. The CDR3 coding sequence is TGTGCCAGCAGCTTTACGACTAGTAGGAATGAGCAGTTCTTC. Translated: CASSFTTSRNEQFF.

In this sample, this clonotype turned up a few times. Here the CDR3 reads CASSLAQRYYEQYF. CDR3 DNA sequence: TGTGCCAGCAGTTTAGCGCAGAGGTACTACGAGCAGTACTTC. The chain links TRBV12-3 or TRBV12-4 to TRBJ2-7; no firm D call. The CDR3 has 14 amino acids. The V gene lost 0 bases and the J gene lost 3 bases, with 9 bases spanning the gap.

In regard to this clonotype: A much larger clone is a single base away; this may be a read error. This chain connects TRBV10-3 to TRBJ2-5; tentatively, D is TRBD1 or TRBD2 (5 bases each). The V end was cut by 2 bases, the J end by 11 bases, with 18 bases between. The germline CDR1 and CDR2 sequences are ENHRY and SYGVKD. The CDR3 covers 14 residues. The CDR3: CAISEADTAREQYF. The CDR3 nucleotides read TGTGCCATCAGTGAGGCCGACACAGCCAGGGAGCAGTACTTC.

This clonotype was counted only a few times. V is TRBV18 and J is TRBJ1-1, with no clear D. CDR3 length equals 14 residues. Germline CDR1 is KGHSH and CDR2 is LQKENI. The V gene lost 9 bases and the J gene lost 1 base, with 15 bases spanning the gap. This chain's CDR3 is CASSLGLGNTEAFF. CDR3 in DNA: TGTGCCAGTAGCCTGGGTCTGGGGAACACTGAAGCTTTCTTT.

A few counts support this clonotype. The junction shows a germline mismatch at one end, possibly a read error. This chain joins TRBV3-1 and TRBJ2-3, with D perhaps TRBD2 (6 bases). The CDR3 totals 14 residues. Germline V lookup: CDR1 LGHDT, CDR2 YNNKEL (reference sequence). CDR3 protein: CASSPRLGADTRYF. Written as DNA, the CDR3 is TGTGCCAGCAGCCCCCGACTAGGCGCAGATACGCGGTATTTT.